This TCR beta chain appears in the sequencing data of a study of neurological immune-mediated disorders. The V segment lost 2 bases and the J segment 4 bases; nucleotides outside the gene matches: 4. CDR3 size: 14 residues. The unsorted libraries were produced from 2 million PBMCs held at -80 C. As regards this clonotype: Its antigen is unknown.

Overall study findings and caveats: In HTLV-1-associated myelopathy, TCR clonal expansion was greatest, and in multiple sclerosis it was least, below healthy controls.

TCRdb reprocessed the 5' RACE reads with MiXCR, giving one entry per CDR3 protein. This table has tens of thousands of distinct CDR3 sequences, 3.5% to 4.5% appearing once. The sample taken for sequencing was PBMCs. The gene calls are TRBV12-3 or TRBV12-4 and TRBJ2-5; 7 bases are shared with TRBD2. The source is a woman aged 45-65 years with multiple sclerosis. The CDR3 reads CASSLSTGGETQYF. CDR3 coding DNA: TGTGCCAGCAGTTTAAGCACGGGGGGAGAGACCCAGTACTTC.